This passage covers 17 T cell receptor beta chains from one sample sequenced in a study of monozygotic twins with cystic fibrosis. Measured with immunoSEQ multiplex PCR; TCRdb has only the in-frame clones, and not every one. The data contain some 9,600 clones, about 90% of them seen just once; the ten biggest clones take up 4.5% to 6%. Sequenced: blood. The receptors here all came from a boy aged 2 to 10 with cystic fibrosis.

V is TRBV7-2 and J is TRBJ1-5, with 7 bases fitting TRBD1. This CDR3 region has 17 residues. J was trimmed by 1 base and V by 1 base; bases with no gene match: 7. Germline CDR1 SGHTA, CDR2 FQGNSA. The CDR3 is CASSLVQGERSNQPQHF. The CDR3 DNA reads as TGTGCCAGCAGCTTAGTTCAGGGGGAAAGAAGCAATCAGCCCCAGCATTTT. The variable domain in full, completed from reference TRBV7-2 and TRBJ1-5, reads GAGVSQSPSNKVTEKGKDVELRCDPISGHTALYWYRQSLGQGLEFLIYFQGNSAPDKSGLPSDRFSAERTGGSVSTLTIQRTQQEDSAVYLCASSLVQGERSNQPQHFGDGTRLSIL.

CDR3 amino acids: CATSRGRGREDTQYF. The DNA for the CDR3 is TGTGCCACCAGCAGAGGCAGGGGGCGCGAAGATACGCAGTATTTT. The chain has TRBV15 and TRBJ2-3, with 8 positions matching TRBD1. Trimming took 1 base from V and 5 from J; bases not matched to a gene: 5. The CDR3 covers 15 residues. The germline gives CDR1 LNHNV, CDR2 YYDKDF (reference sequence).

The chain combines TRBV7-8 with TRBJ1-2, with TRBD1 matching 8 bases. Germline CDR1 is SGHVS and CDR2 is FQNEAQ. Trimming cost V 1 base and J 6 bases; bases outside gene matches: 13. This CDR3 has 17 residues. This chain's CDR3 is CASSLGGQGQGMDGYTF. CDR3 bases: TGTGCCAGCAGCTTAGGAGGGCAAGGACAGGGTATGGATGGCTACACCTTC.

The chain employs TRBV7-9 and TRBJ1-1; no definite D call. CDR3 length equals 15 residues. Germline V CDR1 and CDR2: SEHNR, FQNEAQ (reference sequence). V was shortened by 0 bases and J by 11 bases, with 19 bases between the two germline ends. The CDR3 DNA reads TGTGCCAGCAGCTTAGCGGCCCCATTTGGGGTGGGGGCTTTCTTT. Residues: CASSLAAPFGVGAFF.

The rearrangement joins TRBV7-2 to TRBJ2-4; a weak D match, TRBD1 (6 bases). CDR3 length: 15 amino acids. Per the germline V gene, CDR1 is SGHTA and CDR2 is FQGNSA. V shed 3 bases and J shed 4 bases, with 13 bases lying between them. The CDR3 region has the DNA TGTGCCAGCAGCTTCTCAGAGGGGGATAAAAACATTCAGTACTTC. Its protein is CASSFSEGDKNIQYF.

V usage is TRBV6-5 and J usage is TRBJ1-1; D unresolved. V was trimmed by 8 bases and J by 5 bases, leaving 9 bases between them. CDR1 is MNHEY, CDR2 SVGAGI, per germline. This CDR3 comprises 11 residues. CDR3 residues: CASGAKTEAFF. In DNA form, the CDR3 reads TGTGCCAGCGGCGCGAAGACTGAAGCTTTCTTT.

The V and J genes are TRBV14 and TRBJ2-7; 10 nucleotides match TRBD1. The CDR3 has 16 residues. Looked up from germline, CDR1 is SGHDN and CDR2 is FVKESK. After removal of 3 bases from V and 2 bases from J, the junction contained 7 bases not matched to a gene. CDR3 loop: CASSQDPGQGTYEQYV. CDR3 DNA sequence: TGTGCCAGCAGCCAGGACCCGGGACAGGGGACCTACGAGCAGTACGTC.

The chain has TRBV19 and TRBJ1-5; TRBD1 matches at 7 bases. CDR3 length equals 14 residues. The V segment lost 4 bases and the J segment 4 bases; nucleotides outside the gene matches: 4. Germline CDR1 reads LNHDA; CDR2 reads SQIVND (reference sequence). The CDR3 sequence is CASSTRDRNQPQHF. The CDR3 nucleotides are TGTGCCAGTAGTACCCGGGACAGAAATCAGCCCCAGCATTTT.

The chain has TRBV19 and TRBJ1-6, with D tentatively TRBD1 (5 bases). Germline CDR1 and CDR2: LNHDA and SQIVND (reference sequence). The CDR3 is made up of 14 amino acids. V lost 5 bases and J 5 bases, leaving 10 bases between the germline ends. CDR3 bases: TGTGCCAGTAGTCGGCAGGGAGATAATTCACCCCTCCACTTT. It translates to CASSRQGDNSPLHF.

CDR3 sequence: CASSLLPGQGGYEQYF. CDR3 nucleotides: TGTGCCAGCAGCTTGTTACCGGGACAGGGGGGATACGAGCAGTACTTC. This chain joins TRBV4-2 and TRBJ2-7; 11 bases are a match to TRBD1. The ends lost 5 bases at V and 4 bases at J; junction bases unmatched: 10. Germline CDR1 LGHNA, CDR2 YNFKEQ. This CDR3 contains 16 residues.

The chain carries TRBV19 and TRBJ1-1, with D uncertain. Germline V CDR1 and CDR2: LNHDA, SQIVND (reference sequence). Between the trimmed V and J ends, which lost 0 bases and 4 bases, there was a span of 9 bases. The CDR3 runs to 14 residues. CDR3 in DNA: TGTGCCAGTAGTATAGATCTTGAGGCCACTGAAGCTTTCTTT. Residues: CASSIDLEATEAFF.

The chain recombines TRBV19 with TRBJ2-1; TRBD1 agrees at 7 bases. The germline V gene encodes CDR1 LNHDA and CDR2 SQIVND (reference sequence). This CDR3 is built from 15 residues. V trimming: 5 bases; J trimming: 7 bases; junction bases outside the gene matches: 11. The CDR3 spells CASSPDRDSLNEQFF. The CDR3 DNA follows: TGTGCCAGTAGTCCCGACAGGGATTCCTTAAATGAGCAGTTCTTC.

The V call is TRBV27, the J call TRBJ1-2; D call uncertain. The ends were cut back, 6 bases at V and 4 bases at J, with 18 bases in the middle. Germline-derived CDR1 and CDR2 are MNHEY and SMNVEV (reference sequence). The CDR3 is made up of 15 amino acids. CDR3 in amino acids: CASRIPNAAGYGYTF. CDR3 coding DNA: TGTGCCAGCAGGATACCGAACGCTGCGGGCTATGGCTACACCTTC.

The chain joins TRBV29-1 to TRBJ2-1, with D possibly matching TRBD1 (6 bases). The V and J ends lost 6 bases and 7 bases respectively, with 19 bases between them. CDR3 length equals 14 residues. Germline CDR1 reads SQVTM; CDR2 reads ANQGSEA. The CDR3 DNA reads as TGCAGCGTCCTTAGACAGGCGGCAAGGAATGAGCAGTTCTTC. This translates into CSVLRQAARNEQFF.

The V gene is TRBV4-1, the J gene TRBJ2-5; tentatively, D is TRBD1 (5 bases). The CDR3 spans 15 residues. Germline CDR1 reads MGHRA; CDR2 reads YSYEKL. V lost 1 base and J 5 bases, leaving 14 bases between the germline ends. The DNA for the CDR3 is TGCGCCAGCAGCCAAGTGCTGCCCCCAGGGGAGACCCAGTACTTC. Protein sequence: CASSQVLPPGETQYF.

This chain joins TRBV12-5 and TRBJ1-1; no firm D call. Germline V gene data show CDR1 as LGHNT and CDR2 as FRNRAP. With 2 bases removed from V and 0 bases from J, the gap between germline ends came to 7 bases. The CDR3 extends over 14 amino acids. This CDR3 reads CASGLSPMNTEAFF. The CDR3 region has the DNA TGTGCTAGTGGTTTGTCCCCCATGAACACTGAAGCTTTCTTT.

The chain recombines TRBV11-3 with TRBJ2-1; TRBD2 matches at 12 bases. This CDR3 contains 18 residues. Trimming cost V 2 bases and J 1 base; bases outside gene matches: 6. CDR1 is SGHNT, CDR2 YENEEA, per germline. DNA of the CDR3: TGTGCCAGCAGCTTACTAGCGGGGGGGCCGATATCCTACAATGAGCAGTTCTTC. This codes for CASSLLAGGPISYNEQFF.